These T cell receptor beta chains were read from a single sample in a study of T cell responses to AZD1222 COVID-19 vaccine. TCRdb's copy holds only in-frame clones and misses some; the assay was immunoSEQ multiplex PCR. The table records 150,000 to 200,000 clones, almost 95% of them present only once. The material was peripheral blood, obtained on day 0 of AZD1222 vaccination. These receptors originate from an adult in good health. Each CDR3 is given without its conserved first and last residue. D genes are given only for firm matches.

>TRBV5-1|TRBJ2-7|TRBD2
ASSAAGGQYEQY
>TRBV20-1|TRBJ2-4|TRBD2
SASFNRGGGRSQNIQY
>TRBV7-9|TRBJ1-2|.
ASSLGVTGRRDYGYT
>TRBV5-1|TRBJ1-1|.
ASSNSQGPGNTEAF
>TRBV5-4|TRBJ2-7|TRBD2
ASSPGGSSYEQY
>TRBV9|TRBJ2-7|.
ASSVAEGRAGVEQY
>TRBV6-5|TRBJ1-2|.
ASMTASWGYT
>TRBV27|TRBJ2-1|.
ASRPRNRADEQF
>TRBV19|TRBJ1-6|.
ASRKRGPGGTLH
>TRBV19|TRBJ2-7|.
ASSIVYGSYEQY
>TRBV20-1|TRBJ1-3|.
SASTDRGNTIY
>TRBV27|TRBJ1-5|TRBD1
ASSVRTGGNQPQH
>TRBV29-1|TRBJ1-1|.
SIARDGTEAF
>TRBV7-8|TRBJ1-1|.
ASSALGGNTEAF
>TRBV6-6|TRBJ1-5|.
ASSGIVSNQPQH
>TRBV7-9|TRBJ1-1|.
ASSFETLGAF
>TRBV20-1|TRBJ2-1|.
SALGVQF
>TRBV14|TRBJ1-4|.
ASSLRGVSNEKLF
>TRBV12-3/TRBV12-4|TRBJ1-4|.
ASRTGYNEKLF
>TRBV9|TRBJ1-4|TRBD1
ASSVGTAEKLF
>TRBV18|TRBJ1-1|TRBD1
ASSPPWAGGMNTEAF
>TRBV7-2|TRBJ1-5|.
ASSPIQGGNQPQH
>TRBV6-2/TRBV6-3|TRBJ2-1|.
ASSYEPRSSYNEQF
>TRBV5-1|TRBJ2-1|.
ASSIIGNEQF
>TRBV30|TRBJ1-2|.
AWSLPDLGVDGYT
>TRBV3-1/TRBV3-2|TRBJ1-5|TRBD1
ASSQGLRGQDNQPQH
>TRBV29-1|TRBJ1-2|.
SVLGGWGYT
>TRBV28|TRBJ2-1|TRBD1
ASSLFQGQAPNEQF
>TRBV29-1|TRBJ2-5|.
SVGQGRRETQY
>TRBV9|TRBJ2-7|TRBD1
ASSVGQAAL
>TRBV2|TRBJ1-2|.
ASSASENYGYT
>TRBV2|TRBJ1-1|.
ASSVGGMMNTEAF
>TRBV4-3|TRBJ1-1|TRBD1
ASSQEAGGMNTEAF
>TRBV19|TRBJ2-5|.
ASSKLGSQETQY
>TRBV5-4|TRBJ2-1|.
ASSTGSRGYNEQF
>TRBV4-1|TRBJ1-5|.
ASSHGDRPERQPQH
>TRBV11-2|TRBJ2-3|TRBD1
ASSSSTGFPRDTQY
>TRBV5-1|TRBJ2-3|.
ASSLLQGQHTDTQY
>TRBV4-2|TRBJ1-1|TRBD1
ASSHRTGTLGAF